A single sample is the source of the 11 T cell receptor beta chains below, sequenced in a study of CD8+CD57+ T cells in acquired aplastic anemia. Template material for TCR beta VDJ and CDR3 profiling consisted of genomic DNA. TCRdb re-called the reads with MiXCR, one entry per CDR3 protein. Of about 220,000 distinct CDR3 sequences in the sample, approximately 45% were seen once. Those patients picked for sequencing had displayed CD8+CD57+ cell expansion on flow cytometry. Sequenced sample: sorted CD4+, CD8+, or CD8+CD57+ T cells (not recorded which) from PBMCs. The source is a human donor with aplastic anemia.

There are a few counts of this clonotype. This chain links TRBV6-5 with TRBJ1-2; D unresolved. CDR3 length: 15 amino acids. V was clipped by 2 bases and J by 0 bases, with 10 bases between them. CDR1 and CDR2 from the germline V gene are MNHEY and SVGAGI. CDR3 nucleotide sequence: TGTGCCAGCAGTTACCGTGTACAGACTAACTATGGCTACACCTTC. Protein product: CASSYRVQTNYGYTF.

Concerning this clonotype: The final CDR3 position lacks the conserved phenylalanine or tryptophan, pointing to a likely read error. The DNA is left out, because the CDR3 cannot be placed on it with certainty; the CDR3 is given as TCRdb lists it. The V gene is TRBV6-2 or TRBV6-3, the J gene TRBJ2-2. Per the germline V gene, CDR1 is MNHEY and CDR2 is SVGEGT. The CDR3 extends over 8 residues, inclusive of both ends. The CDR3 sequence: CASSPGPE.

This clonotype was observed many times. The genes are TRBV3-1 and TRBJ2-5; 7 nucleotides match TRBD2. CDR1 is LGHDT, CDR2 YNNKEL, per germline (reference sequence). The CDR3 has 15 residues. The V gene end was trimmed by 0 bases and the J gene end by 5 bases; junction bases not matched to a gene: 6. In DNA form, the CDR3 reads TGTGCCAGCAGCCAAGATCTCGCTAGCGGTGAGACCCAGTACTTC. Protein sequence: CASSQDLASGETQYF.

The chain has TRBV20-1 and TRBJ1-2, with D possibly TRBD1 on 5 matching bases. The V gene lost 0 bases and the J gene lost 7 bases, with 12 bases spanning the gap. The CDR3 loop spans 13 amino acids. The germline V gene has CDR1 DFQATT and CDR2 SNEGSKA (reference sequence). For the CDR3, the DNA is TGCAGTGCTAGAGATACGCGGGGGACTGGCTACACCTTC. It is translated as CSARDTRGTGYTF.

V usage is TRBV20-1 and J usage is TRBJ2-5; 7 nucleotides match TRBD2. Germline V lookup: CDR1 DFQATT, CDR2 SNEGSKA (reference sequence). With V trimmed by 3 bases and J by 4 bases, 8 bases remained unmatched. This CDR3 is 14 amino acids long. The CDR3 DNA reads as TGCAGTGCTAGCGGGGGGTCCGGGGGAGAGACCCAGTACTTC. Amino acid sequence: CSASGGSGGETQYF.

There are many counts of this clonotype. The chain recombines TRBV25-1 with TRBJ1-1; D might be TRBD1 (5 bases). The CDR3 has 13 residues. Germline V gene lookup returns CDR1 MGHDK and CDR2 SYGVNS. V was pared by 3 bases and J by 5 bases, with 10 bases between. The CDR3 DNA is TGTGCCAGCAGTGACGGGGGTTTGACTGAAGCTTTCTTT. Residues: CASSDGGLTEAFF. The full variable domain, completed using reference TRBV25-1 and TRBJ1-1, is EADIYQTPRYLVIGTGKKITLECSQTMGHDKMYWYQQDPGMELHLIHYSYGVNSTEKGDLSSESTVSRIRTEHFPLTLESARPSHTSQYLCASSDGGLTEAFFGQGTRLTVV.

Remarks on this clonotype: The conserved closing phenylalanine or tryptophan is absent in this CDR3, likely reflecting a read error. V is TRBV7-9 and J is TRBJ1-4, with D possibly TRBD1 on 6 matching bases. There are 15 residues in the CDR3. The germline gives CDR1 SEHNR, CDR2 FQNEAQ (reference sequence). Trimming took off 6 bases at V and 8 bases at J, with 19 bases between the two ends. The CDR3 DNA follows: TGTGCCAGCAGTTATAGCAGAAGGGGGTTCGAAAAACTGTTTTCT. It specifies CASSYSRRGFEKLFS.

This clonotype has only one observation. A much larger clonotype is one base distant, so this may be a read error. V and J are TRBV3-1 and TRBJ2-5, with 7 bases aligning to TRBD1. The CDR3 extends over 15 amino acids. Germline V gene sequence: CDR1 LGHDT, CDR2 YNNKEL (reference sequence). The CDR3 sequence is CASSQDGTAQETRYF. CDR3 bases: TGTGCCAGCAGCCAAGATGGGACAGCCCAAGAGACCCGGTACTTC.

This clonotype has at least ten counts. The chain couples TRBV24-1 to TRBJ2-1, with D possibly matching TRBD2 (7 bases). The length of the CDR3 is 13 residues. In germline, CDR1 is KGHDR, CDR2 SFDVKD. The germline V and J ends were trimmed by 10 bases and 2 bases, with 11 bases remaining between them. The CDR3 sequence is CATGGGPYNEQFF. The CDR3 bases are TGTGCCACTGGCGGGGGCCCCTACAATGAGCAGTTCTTC.

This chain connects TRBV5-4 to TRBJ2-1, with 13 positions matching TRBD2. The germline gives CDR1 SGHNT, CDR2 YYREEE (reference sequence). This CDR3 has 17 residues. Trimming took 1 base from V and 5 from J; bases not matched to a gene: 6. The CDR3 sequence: CASSLKRTSGGNNEQFF. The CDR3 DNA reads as TGTGCCAGCAGCTTGAAGAGGACTAGCGGGGGAAACAATGAGCAGTTCTTC.

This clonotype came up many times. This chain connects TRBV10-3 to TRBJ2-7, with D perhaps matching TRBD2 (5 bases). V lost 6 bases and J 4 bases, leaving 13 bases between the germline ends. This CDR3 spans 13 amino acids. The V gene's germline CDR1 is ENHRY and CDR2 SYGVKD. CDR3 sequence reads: CAISNKGGYEQYF. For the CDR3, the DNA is TGTGCCATCAGCAACAAGGGCGGGTACGAGCAGTACTTC.